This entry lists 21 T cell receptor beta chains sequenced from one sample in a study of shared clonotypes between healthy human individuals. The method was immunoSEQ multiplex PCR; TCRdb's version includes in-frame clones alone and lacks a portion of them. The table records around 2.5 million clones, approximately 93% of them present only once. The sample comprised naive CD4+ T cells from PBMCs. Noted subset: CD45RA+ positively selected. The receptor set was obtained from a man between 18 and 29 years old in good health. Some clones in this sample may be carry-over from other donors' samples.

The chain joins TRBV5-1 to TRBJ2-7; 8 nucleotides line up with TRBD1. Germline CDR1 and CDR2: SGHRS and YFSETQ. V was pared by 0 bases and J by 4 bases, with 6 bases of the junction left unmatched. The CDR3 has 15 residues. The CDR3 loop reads CASSLVSQGAYEQYF. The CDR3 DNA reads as TGCGCCAGCAGCTTGGTTTCCCAGGGGGCGTACGAGCAGTACTTC.

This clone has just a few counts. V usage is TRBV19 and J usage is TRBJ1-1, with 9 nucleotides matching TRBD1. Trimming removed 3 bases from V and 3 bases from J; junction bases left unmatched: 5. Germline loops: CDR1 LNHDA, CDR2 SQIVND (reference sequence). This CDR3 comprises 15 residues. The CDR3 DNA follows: TGTGCCAGTAGTATCCCGGGACAGGGCGACACTGAAGCTTTCTTT. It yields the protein CASSIPGQGDTEAFF.

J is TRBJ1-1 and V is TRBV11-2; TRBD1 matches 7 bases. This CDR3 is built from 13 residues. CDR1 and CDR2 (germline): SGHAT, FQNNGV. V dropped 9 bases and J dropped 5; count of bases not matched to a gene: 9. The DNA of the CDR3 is TGTGCCAGTCACAGGGGTTTTGGGACTGAAGCTTTCTTT. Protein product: CASHRGFGTEAFF. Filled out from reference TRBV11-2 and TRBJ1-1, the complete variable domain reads EAGVAQSPRYKIIEKRQSVAFWCNPISGHATLYWYQQILGQGPKLLIQFQNNGVVDDSQLPKDRFSAERLKGVDSTLKIQPAKLEDSAVYLCASHRGFGTEAFFGQGTRLTVV.

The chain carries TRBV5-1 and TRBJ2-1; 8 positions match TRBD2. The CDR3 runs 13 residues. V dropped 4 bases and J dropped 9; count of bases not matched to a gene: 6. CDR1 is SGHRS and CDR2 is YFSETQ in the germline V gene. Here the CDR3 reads CASSKGLASEQFF. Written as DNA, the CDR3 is TGCGCCAGCAGCAAAGGACTAGCTAGTGAGCAGTTCTTC. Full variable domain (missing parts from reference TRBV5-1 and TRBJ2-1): KAGVTQTPRYLIKTRGQQVTLSCSPISGHRSVSWYQQTPGQGLQFLFEYFSETQRNKGNFPGRFSGRQFSNSRSEMNVSTLELGDSALYLCASSKGLASEQFFGPGTRLTVL.

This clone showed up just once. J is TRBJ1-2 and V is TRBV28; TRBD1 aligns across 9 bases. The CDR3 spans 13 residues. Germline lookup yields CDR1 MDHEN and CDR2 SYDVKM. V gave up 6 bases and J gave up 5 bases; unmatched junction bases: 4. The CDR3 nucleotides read TGTGCCAGCAGGATGGGACAGGGATATGGCTACACCTTC. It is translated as CASRMGQGYGYTF.

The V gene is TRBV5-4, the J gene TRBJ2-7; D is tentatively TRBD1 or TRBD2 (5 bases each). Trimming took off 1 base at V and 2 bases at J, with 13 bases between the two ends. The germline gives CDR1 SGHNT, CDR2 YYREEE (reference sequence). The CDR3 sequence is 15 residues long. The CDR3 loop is CASSLPGTIAYEQYF. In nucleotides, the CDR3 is TGTGCCAGCAGCTTGCCGGGGACGATCGCCTACGAGCAGTACTTC.

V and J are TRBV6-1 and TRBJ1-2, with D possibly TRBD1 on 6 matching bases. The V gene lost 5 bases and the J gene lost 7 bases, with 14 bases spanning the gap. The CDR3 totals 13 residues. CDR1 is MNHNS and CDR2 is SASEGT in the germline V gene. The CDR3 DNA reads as TGTGCCAGCAGTTTAGGGGGGACTCCTGGCTACACCTTC. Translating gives CASSLGGTPGYTF.

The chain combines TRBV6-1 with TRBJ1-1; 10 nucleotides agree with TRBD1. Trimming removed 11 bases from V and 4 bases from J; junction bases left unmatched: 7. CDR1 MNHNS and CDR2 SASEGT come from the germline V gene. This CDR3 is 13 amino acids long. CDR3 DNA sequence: TGTGCCGGGACGACAGGGGGCGGCACTGAAGCTTTCTTT. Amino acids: CAGTTGGGTEAFF.

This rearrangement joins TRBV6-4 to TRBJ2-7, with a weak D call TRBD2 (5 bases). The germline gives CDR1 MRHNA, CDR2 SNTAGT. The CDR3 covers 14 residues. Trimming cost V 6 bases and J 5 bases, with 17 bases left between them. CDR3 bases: TGTGCCAGCAGGGCCCCCGGAGGCGGAAACGAGCAGTACTTC. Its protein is CASRAPGGGNEQYF.

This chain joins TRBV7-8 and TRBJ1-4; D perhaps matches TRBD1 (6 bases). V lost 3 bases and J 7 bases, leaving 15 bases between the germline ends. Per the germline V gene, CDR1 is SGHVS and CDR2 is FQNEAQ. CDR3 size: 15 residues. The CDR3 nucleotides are TGTGCCAGCAGCTTCAGGGGAGGGGTCGGTGAAAAACTGTTTTTT. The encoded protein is CASSFRGGVGEKLFF.

The CDR3 region is CATRQELNTEAFF. CDR3 bases: TGTGCCACACGACAGGAGTTGAACACTGAAGCTTTCTTT. The chain has TRBV10-3 and TRBJ1-1, with a tentative D call TRBD1 (6 bases). CDR1 ENHRY and CDR2 SYGVKD come from the germline V gene. The CDR3 has 13 amino acids. V lost 10 bases to trimming and J lost 0 bases, with 12 bases between them.

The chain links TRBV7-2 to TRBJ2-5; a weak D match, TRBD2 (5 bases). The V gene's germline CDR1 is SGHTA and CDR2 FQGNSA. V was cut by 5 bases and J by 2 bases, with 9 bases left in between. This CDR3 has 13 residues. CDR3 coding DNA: TGTGCCAGCAGCCCGGACTGGCAAGAGACCCAGTACTTC. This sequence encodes CASSPDWQETQYF.

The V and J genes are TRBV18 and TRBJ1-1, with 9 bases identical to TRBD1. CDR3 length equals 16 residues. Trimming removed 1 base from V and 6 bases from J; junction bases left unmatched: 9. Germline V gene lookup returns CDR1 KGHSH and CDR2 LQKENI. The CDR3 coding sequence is TGTGCCAGCTCACCACTCAGGGACAGGGTGGTCGCTGAAGCTTTCTTT. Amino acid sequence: CASSPLRDRVVAEAFF.

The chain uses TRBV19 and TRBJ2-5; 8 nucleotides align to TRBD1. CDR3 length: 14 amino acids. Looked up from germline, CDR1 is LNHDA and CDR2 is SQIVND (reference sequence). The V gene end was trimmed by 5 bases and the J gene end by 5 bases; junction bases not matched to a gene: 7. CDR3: CASSWSGGAETQYF. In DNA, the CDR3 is TGTGCCAGTAGTTGGTCAGGGGGCGCGGAGACCCAGTACTTC. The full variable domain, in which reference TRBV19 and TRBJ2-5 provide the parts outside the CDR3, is DGGITQSPKYLFRKEGQNVTLSCEQNLNHDAMYWYRQDPGQGLRLIYYSQIVNDFQKGDIAEGYSVSREKKESFPLTVTSAQKNPTAFYLCASSWSGGAETQYFGPGTRLLVL.

The CDR3 reads CASSEEGQGGETQYF. The DNA for the CDR3 is TGTGCCAGCAGTGAAGAGGGACAGGGTGGAGAGACCCAGTACTTC. V usage is TRBV2 and J usage is TRBJ2-5, with 9 nucleotides matching TRBD1. Unmatched junction bases numbered 4, after V lost 1 base and J lost 4 bases. Germline V lookup: CDR1 SNHLY, CDR2 FYNNEI. The CDR3 has 15 residues.

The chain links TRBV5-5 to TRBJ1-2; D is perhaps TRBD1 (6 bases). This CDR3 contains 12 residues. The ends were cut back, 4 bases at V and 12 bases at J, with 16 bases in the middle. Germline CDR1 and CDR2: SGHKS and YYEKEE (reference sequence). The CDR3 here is CASSATTGYNTF. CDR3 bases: TGTGCCAGCAGCGCAACAACAGGGTACAACACCTTC.

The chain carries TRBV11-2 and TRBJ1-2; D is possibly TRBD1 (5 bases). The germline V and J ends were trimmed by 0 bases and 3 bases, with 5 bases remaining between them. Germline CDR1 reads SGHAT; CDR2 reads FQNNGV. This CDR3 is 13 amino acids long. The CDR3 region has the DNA TGTGCCAGCAGCTTAGACAGGGACTATGGCTACACCTTC. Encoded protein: CASSLDRDYGYTF.

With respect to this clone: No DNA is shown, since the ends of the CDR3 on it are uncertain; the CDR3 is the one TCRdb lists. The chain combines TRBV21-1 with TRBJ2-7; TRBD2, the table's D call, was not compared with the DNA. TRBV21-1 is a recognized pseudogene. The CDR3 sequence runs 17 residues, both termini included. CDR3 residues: CASSPTVAGGTPYEQYF.

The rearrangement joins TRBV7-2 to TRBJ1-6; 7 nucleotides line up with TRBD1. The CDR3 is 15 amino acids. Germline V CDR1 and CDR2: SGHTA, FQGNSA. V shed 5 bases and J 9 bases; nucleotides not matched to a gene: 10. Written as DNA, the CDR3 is TGTGCCAGCAGCCCACAGACAGGGTTGGGTTCACCCCTCCACTTT. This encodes CASSPQTGLGSPLHF.

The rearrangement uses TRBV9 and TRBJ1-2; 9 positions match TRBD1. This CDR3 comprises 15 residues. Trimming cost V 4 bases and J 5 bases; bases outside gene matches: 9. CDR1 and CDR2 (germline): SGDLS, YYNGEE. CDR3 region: CASSPTGGAGYGYTF. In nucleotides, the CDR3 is TGTGCCAGCAGCCCCACAGGGGGCGCTGGGTATGGCTACACCTTC.

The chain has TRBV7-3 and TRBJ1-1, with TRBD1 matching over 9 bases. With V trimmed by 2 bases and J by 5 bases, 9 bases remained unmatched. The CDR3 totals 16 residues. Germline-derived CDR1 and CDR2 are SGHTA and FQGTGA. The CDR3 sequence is CASSLGDRVGLTEAFF. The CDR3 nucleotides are TGTGCCAGCAGCTTAGGGGACAGGGTGGGGTTAACTGAAGCTTTCTTT.